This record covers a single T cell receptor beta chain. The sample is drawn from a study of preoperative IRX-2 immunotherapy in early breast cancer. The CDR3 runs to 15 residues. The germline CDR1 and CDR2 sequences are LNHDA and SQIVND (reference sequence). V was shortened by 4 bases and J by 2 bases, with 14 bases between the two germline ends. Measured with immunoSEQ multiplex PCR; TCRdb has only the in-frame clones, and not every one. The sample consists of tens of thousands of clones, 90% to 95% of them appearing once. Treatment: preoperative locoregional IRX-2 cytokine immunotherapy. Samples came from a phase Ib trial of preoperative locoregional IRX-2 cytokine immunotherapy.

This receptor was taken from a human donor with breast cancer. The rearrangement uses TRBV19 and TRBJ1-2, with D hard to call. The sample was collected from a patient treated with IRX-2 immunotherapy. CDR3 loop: CASSRPSEANYGYTF. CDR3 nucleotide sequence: TGTGCCAGTAGTAGGCCCTCAGAGGCCAACTATGGCTACACCTTC.